These 13 T cell receptor beta chains share one sample of origin, sequenced in a study of OX40 agonist ivuxolimab in advanced cancers. Produced via immunoSEQ multiplex PCR; TCRdb's table is partial and in-frame only. This sample has some 120,000 clones; roughly 90% occur once, and the top ten carry 0.8% to 1%. This sample comprised CD4+ or CD8+ T cells sorted from blood, obtained in a trial of the OX40 agonist ivuxolimab. Source of these receptors: an adult with an advanced solid tumor such as melanoma, head and neck, liver or kidney cancer.

This chain joins TRBV18 and TRBJ2-5, with D hard to call. This CDR3 comprises 11 residues. V shed 5 bases and J shed 2 bases, with 3 bases lying between them. Germline V lookup: CDR1 KGHSH, CDR2 LQKENI. The CDR3 DNA reads as TGTGCCAGCTCAGAGCAAGAGACCCAGTACTTC. Protein: CASSEQETQYF.

This sequence joins TRBV28 and TRBJ1-1, with a possible D match to TRBD1 (5 bases). The CDR3 is made up of 14 amino acids. The V gene lost 6 bases and the J gene lost 4 bases, with 15 bases spanning the gap. Germline V CDR1 and CDR2: MDHEN, SYDVKM. The CDR3 coding sequence is TGTGCCAGCAGCTCAACTCGGGGGGTCACTGAAGCTTTCTTT. As protein: CASSSTRGVTEAFF.

This clone was seen only once. This chain links TRBV4-1 with TRBJ1-1; TRBD1 aligns across 7 bases. In germline, CDR1 is MGHRA, CDR2 YSYEKL. The CDR3 contains 17 residues. V dropped 1 base and J dropped 3; count of bases not matched to a gene: 11. The CDR3 sequence is CASSQAKSGQVYTEAFF. The CDR3 nucleotides are TGCGCCAGCAGCCAAGCAAAATCCGGACAGGTGTACACTGAAGCTTTCTTT.

This chain uses TRBV29-1 with TRBJ1-2; a weak D match, TRBD1 (5 bases). Germline V gene data show CDR1 as SQVTM and CDR2 as ANQGSEA. There are 10 residues in the CDR3. The V and J ends lost 4 bases and 8 bases respectively, with 8 bases between them. DNA of the CDR3: TGCAGCGTTGGGGGCGAAGGCTACACCTTC. Amino acids: CSVGGEGYTF.

The chain couples TRBV7-3 to TRBJ2-7; TRBD2 agrees at 9 bases. This CDR3 region has 16 residues. V was pared by 2 bases and J by 3 bases, with 8 bases of the junction left unmatched. Per germline, CDR1 SGHTA and CDR2 FQGTGA. The CDR3: CASSLAATSGGYEQYF. In DNA form, the CDR3 reads TGTGCCAGCAGCTTAGCTGCGACTAGCGGCGGCTACGAGCAGTACTTC.

V is TRBV6-1 and J is TRBJ1-5, with unresolved D. This CDR3 is built from 15 residues. CDR1 is MNHNS and CDR2 is SASEGT in the germline V gene. The V gene lost 2 bases and the J gene lost 0 bases, with 8 bases spanning the gap. Here the CDR3 reads CASSEYVNSNQPQHF. In nucleotides, the CDR3 is TGTGCCAGCAGTGAATACGTCAATAGCAATCAGCCCCAGCATTTT.

This chain uses TRBV7-3 with TRBJ2-2, with TRBD2 identical over 7 bases. J was trimmed by 6 bases and V by 2 bases; bases with no gene match: 6. Germline assignment: CDR1 SGHTA and CDR2 FQGTGA. The CDR3 is 15 residues long. This CDR3 is CASSLWGGGPGELFF. CDR3 coding DNA: TGTGCCAGCAGCTTATGGGGCGGGGGACCCGGGGAGCTGTTTTTT.

The chain has TRBV5-6 and TRBJ2-5, with 7 bases lining up with TRBD1. Germline CDR1 and CDR2: SGHDT and YYEEEE. J gave up 2 bases and V 3 bases, and 7 bases lay outside the gene matches. CDR3 size: 15 residues. The CDR3 nucleotides are TGTGCCAGCAGCTACAACCCGACAGGGCAAGAGACCCAGTACTTC. Translated: CASSYNPTGQETQYF.

This sequence joins TRBV5-5 and TRBJ1-1, with 10 bases identical to TRBD1. The J segment lost 0 bases and the V segment lost 2 bases, leaving 4 bases of the junction unmatched. Germline CDR1 and CDR2: SGHKS and YYEKEE (reference sequence). CDR3 length equals 16 residues. Here the CDR3 reads CASSFGTGVMNTEAFF. Written as DNA, the CDR3 is TGTGCCAGCAGCTTTGGGACAGGGGTTATGAACACTGAAGCTTTCTTT.

V gene TRBV27 combines with J gene TRBJ1-1, with 9 bases that match TRBD1. V shed 6 bases and J 5 bases; nucleotides not matched to a gene: 13. From germline, CDR1 is MNHEY and CDR2 SMNVEV (reference sequence). The CDR3 loop spans 16 amino acids. The CDR3 reads CASSREGQGSKTEAFF. The CDR3 DNA reads as TGTGCCAGCAGCCGGGAGGGACAGGGAAGTAAGACTGAAGCTTTCTTT.

Here the CDR3 DNA reads TGTGCCAGCAGTTGGGGACCCTCCGGGGCCAACGTCCTGACTTTC. As protein: CASSWGPSGANVLTF. J is TRBJ2-6 and V is TRBV28, with D possibly being TRBD1 or TRBD2 (5 bases each). The V gene lost 4 bases and the J gene lost 4 bases, with 11 bases spanning the gap. The germline gives CDR1 MDHEN, CDR2 SYDVKM. This CDR3 region has 15 residues.

The chain recombines TRBV29-1 with TRBJ2-3; tentative D call: TRBD2 (5 bases). Germline values: CDR1 SQVTM, CDR2 ANQGSEA. This CDR3 is 16 amino acids long. V shed 3 bases and J shed 0 bases, with 16 bases lying between them. CDR3 region: CSVDVPSSSSTDTQYF. The CDR3 nucleotides read TGCAGCGTTGACGTTCCTAGCTCTTCTAGCACAGATACGCAGTATTTT.

The J gene is TRBJ1-5, the V gene TRBV30, with D maybe TRBD1 (6 bases). The CDR3 is 18 residues long. Looked up from germline, CDR1 is GTSNPN and CDR2 is SVGIG (reference sequence). Deletions cut 3 bases from V and 11 bases from J, with 32 bases between. CDR3 amino acids: CAWSTGCSVPGSHLAQHF. For the CDR3, the DNA is TGTGCCTGGAGCACAGGGTGTTCGGTTCCTGGTAGTCATTTGGCCCAGCATTTT.